A selection of T cell receptor beta chains follows, all from one sample in a study of cytomegalovirus exposure and HLA in healthy donors. Data came from immunoSEQ multiplex PCR; TCRdb stores just in-frame clones and leaves some out. The sample carries about 150,000 clones, around 78% recorded once. Source material: PBMCs. The receptors were sampled from a woman between 40 and 55 years old in good health and CMV-seropositive. The CDR3 runs from the conserved cysteine through the conserved F or W. A D gene is named only where the DNA matches it firmly. Rows give clone size only sometimes, using once, few, many, or a class for an expanded clone.

abundance	v_gene	d_gene	j_gene	CDR3aa	CDR3nt
.	TRBV11-2	TRBD1	TRBJ1-3	CASSRNLQGNSGNTIYF	TGTGCCAGCAGCCGAAACCTACAGGGGAACTCTGGAAACACCATATATTTT
.	TRBV5-1	TRBD2	TRBJ2-1	CASSPQTGGTYNEQFF	TGCGCCAGCAGCCCCCAGACGGGGGGGACTTACAATGAGCAGTTCTTC
.	TRBV4-2	TRBD1	TRBJ1-5	CASSQAGQGDYSNQPQHF	TGTGCCAGCAGCCAAGCGGGACAGGGGGACTATAGCAATCAGCCCCAGCATTTT
.	TRBV10-2	TRBD2	TRBJ2-4	CASSVSGVEAKNIQYF	TGCGCCAGCAGTGTTAGCGGGGTTGAGGCCAAAAACATTCAGTACTTC
.	TRBV11-2	.	TRBJ1-2	CASSSSSGTSTYGYTF	.
.	TRBV2	TRBD2	TRBJ2-1	CASSRGGSLDEQFF	TGTGCCAGCAGCCGGGGGGGCTCTTTGGATGAGCAGTTCTTC
.	TRBV10-3	.	TRBJ1-2	CAISDPRVGYGYTF	TGTGCCATCAGTGACCCCCGGGTTGGATATGGCTACACCTTC
.	TRBV5-1	TRBD1	TRBJ2-6	CASSPWFRTGAGSGANVLTF	TGCGCCAGCAGCCCGTGGTTTCGGACAGGGGCGGGCTCTGGGGCCAACGTCCTGACTTTC
.	TRBV7-2	TRBD2	TRBJ2-2	CASSFPGGLNTGELFF	TGTGCCAGCAGCTTTCCGGGGGGATTGAACACCGGGGAGCTGTTTTTT
few	TRBV6-6	.	TRBJ2-5	CASSPGLEAQYF	TGTGCCAGCAGCCCGGGTTTGGAGGCCCAGTACTTC
few	TRBV19	TRBD1	TRBJ2-1	CASSSDRGPPNEQFF	TGTGCCAGTAGCTCCGACAGGGGTCCTCCCAATGAGCAGTTCTTC
.	TRBV29-1	.	TRBJ1-1	CSVNARTSGLYTEAFF	TGCAGCGTTAACGCCCGGACTTCAGGCCTCTACACTGAAGCTTTCTTT
.	TRBV11-2	.	TRBJ2-3	CASSLELAQRTDTQYF	TGTGCCAGCAGCCTAGAACTAGCACAGCGCACAGATACGCAGTATTTT
.	TRBV19	.	TRBJ1-5	CASSGQRGSNQPQHF	TGTGCCAGTAGTGGACAGAGAGGTAGCAATCAGCCCCAGCATTTT
.	TRBV27	TRBD1	TRBJ2-7	CASSPTGTGLYYEQYF	TGTGCCAGCAGCCCCACCGGGACAGGCTTATACTACGAGCAGTACTTC
once	TRBV19	.	TRBJ1-2	CASSASQGKIGYGYTF	TGTGCCAGTAGTGCCTCCCAGGGGAAGATTGGCTATGGCTACACCTTC
few	TRBV19	.	TRBJ1-4	CASSMIRNWTNEKLFF	TGTGCCAGTAGTATGATCAGGAACTGGACTAATGAAAAACTGTTTTTT
once	TRBV27	TRBD2	TRBJ2-3	CASSLFGGGMGYTQYF	TGTGCCAGCAGTTTATTTGGCGGGGGGATGGGATATACGCAGTATTTT
many	TRBV5-6	.	TRBJ1-1	CASSQWGGNTEAFF	TGTGCCAGCAGTCAATGGGGGGGGAACACTGAAGCTTTCTTT
.	TRBV5-4	TRBD1	TRBJ2-5	CASSSPGQGQETQYF	TGTGCCAGCAGCTCACCGGGACAGGGACAAGAGACCCAGTACTTC
.	TRBV30	.	TRBJ1-3	CAWSGTGRTYSGNTIYF	TGTGCCTGGAGTGGGACGGGGAGAACCTACTCTGGAAACACCATATATTTT
.	TRBV30	.	TRBJ1-6	CAWSEGAQNSPLHF	TGTGCCTGGAGTGAAGGGGCCCAAAATTCACCCCTCCACTTT
.	TRBV4-2	TRBD2	TRBJ2-2	CASSQAGTTTTNTGELFF	TGTGCCAGCAGCCAAGCCGGGACTACGACAACGAACACCGGGGAGCTGTTTTTT
once	TRBV4-2	TRBD1	TRBJ2-2	CASSRDRVSGELFF	TGTGCCAGCAGCCGGGACAGGGTAAGCGGGGAGCTGTTTTTT
.	TRBV4-1	.	TRBJ1-2	CASSQEWGVGVSNYGYTF	TGCGCCAGCAGCCAAGAATGGGGGGTTGGTGTCTCTAACTATGGCTACACCTTC
.	TRBV28	.	TRBJ1-6	CASRTPNSYNSPLHF	TGTGCCAGCAGGACTCCAAACTCCTATAATTCACCCCTCCACTTT
.	TRBV5-6	TRBD2	TRBJ2-1	CASSLPSGDLLNNEQFF	TGTGCCAGCAGCCTCCCTAGCGGGGACCTCTTGAACAATGAGCAGTTCTTC
.	TRBV5-1	.	TRBJ2-3	CASSLRGLARDTQYF	TGCGCCAGCAGCTTGCGCGGGCTAGCTAGGGATACGCAGTATTTT
.	TRBV19	TRBD1	TRBJ1-6	CASSIGQGESPLHF	TGTGCCAGTAGTATTGGACAGGGTGAGTCACCCCTCCACTTT
.	TRBV7-6	.	TRBJ2-5	CASSWTGQETQYF	TGTGCCAGCAGTTGGACGGGGCAAGAGACCCAGTACTTC
.	TRBV19	.	TRBJ1-2	CASSIGAATLIYGYTF	TGTGCCAGTAGTATTGGGGCAGCAACTTTAATCTATGGCTACACCTTC
.	TRBV25-1	.	TRBJ1-3	CASSGWGDHSGNTIYF	TGTGCCAGCAGTGGATGGGGGGATCACTCTGGAAACACCATATATTTT
.	TRBV7-8	.	TRBJ1-1	CASSLIQGTNTEAFF	TGTGCCAGCAGCTTAATCCAGGGGACGAACACTGAAGCTTTCTTT
.	TRBV28	.	TRBJ1-1	CASRTGSEAPNTEAFF	TGTGCCAGCAGAACAGGGTCAGAGGCACCGAACACTGAAGCTTTCTTT
.	TRBV2	.	TRBJ2-7	CASSVWGSGTYEQYF	TGTGCCAGCAGCGTGTGGGGCTCAGGGACCTACGAGCAGTACTTC